These 17 T cell receptor beta chains were all obtained from the same sample, sequenced in a study of T-cell reconstitution after alpha-beta-depleted transplantation in children. Unique molecular identifiers featured in how the TCRbeta library was prepared. Each CDR3 protein gets one entry after TCRdb re-called the PCR reads with MiXCR. Of about 300,000 distinct CDR3 sequences in the sample, 10% are singletons; the top ten hold around 7.6%. Sample: PBMCs, taken before TCRalphabeta/CD19-depleted stem cell transplant. The source is a boy under two years old with acute myeloid leukemia, due to receive a stem cell transplant.

The chain couples TRBV5-1 to TRBJ1-1; D is possibly TRBD1 (5 bases). V lost 6 bases and J lost 7, with 22 bases in between. This CDR3 is built from 15 residues. Germline CDR1 reads SGHRS; CDR2 reads YFSETQ. The CDR3 protein is CASTDSPRGYVEAFF. DNA of the CDR3: TGCGCCAGCACCGACAGTCCCCGGGGATACGTTGAAGCTTTCTTT.

In this sample, this clonotype turned up many times. The V call is TRBV24-1, the J call TRBJ2-5, with 7 bases that match TRBD2. V lost 0 bases, J lost 0 bases, and 3 bases stayed unmatched. CDR3 length equals 16 residues. Germline CDR1 is KGHDR and CDR2 is SFDVKD. The CDR3 DNA is TGTGCCACCAGTGATTTGCAGGGAGGGAACCAAGAGACCCAGTACTTC. Translation: CATSDLQGGNQETQYF.

This clonotype was detected many times. J is TRBJ2-7 and V is TRBV12-3 or TRBV12-4; D may be TRBD1 (5 bases). The CDR3 covers 17 residues. The germline V and J ends were trimmed by 3 bases and 4 bases, with 22 bases remaining between them. DNA for the CDR3: TGTGCCAGCAGTTTTGTAGTGGGGCAGCGTTATAGGTACGAGCAGTACTTC. This gives the protein CASSFVVGQRYRYEQYF.

The V call is TRBV19, the J call TRBJ2-5; 8 bases are a match to TRBD2. Germline V lookup: CDR1 LNHDA, CDR2 SQIVND (reference sequence). V was pared by 2 bases and J by 5 bases, with 7 bases of the junction left unmatched. The CDR3 extends over 15 amino acids. The CDR3 DNA reads as TGTGCCAGTAGTATATACCCGGGGGGGATGGAGACCCAGTACTTC. This encodes CASSIYPGGMETQYF.

This clonotype was counted at least ten times. The CDR3 DNA follows: TGTGCCAGCAGCTTGGCAGGGGCGACCGGGGAGCTGTTTTTT. Residues: CASSLAGATGELFF. V and J are TRBV5-5 and TRBJ2-2, with D possibly matching TRBD1 (6 bases). Germline loops: CDR1 SGHKS, CDR2 YYEKEE (reference sequence). With 0 bases removed from V and 5 bases from J, the gap between germline ends came to 8 bases. This CDR3 has 14 residues.

With respect to this clonotype: At one boundary the junction diverges from the germline segment, which might be a read error. V is TRBV3-1 and J is TRBJ2-1; D is uncertain. Germline lookup yields CDR1 LGHDT and CDR2 YNNKEL (reference sequence). CDR3 length equals 16 residues. The CDR3 region has the DNA TGTGCCTGCAGCCAAGAATGGCTAGGATCCGGCAATGAGCAGTTCTTC. It codes for CACSQEWLGSGNEQFF.

This clonotype was seen many times. The V and J genes are TRBV20-1 and TRBJ2-5, with 8 bases that match TRBD1. The CDR3 length is 13 residues. V dropped 6 bases and J dropped 3; count of bases not matched to a gene: 6. Germline values: CDR1 DFQATT, CDR2 SNEGSKA (reference sequence). The CDR3 spells CSAIPGGKETQYF. In nucleotides, the CDR3 is TGCAGTGCCATACCAGGGGGCAAAGAGACCCAGTACTTC.

The gene calls are TRBV28 and TRBJ2-7; 10 nucleotides agree with TRBD1. There are 15 residues in the CDR3. Germline assignment: CDR1 MDHEN and CDR2 SYDVKM. Trimming took 5 bases from V and 2 from J; bases not matched to a gene: 6. The CDR3 spells CASSNAGTGAYEQYF. The DNA for the CDR3 is TGTGCCAGCAGTAACGCGGGGACAGGGGCCTACGAGCAGTACTTC.

This clonotype was recorded many times. The rearrangement links TRBV7-9 to TRBJ2-5, with TRBD2 matching over 13 bases. The CDR3 extends over 15 amino acids. J gave up 4 bases and V 9 bases, and 8 bases lay outside the gene matches. Germline CDR1 SEHNR, CDR2 FQNEAQ (reference sequence). The CDR3 nucleotides read TGTGCCAGTATACGCGGACTAGCGGGAGCAGAGACCCAGTACTTC. It codes for CASIRGLAGAETQYF.

V and J are TRBV20-1 and TRBJ1-5; 11 bases match TRBD1. The junction had 18 bases not matched to a gene; V was cut back by 5 bases and J by 9 bases. Looked up from germline, CDR1 is DFQATT and CDR2 is SNEGSKA (reference sequence). The CDR3 length is 17 residues. CDR3 sequence reads: CSARPGQGVLGKGPQHF. The CDR3, as DNA: TGCAGTGCTCGACCGGGACAGGGGGTACTAGGAAAGGGGCCCCAGCATTTT.

This clonotype was counted only a few times. This chain uses TRBV11-2 with TRBJ2-7, with 7 positions matching TRBD2. This CDR3 spans 15 amino acids. V trimming: 0 bases; J trimming: 6 bases; junction bases outside the gene matches: 8. Germline V CDR1 and CDR2: SGHAT, FQNNGV. The CDR3 here is CASSLEGLVSGEQYF. The CDR3 nucleotides are TGTGCCAGCAGCTTAGAAGGACTAGTGAGCGGCGAGCAGTACTTC.

The sample holds many counts of this clonotype. The CDR3 here is CASSQGGRGGYTF. CDR3 sequence (DNA): TGTGCCAGCAGTCAAGGGGGGCGAGGTGGCTACACCTTC. The rearrangement links TRBV7-2 to TRBJ1-2; a possible D gene is TRBD1 (6 bases). The CDR3 is 13 residues long. Germline V gene sequence: CDR1 SGHTA, CDR2 FQGNSA. V gave up 6 bases and J gave up 7 bases, with 15 bases separating them.

This clonotype has at least ten counts. The rearrangement uses TRBV5-5 and TRBJ1-6, with D hard to call. V lost 2 bases to trimming and J lost 5 bases, with 5 bases between them. The germline CDR1 and CDR2 sequences are SGHKS and YYEKEE (reference sequence). This CDR3 has 13 amino acids. The CDR3 DNA reads as TGTGCCAGCAGCTTTTCAAATAATTCACCCCTCCACTTT. The encoded protein is CASSFSNNSPLHF.

The chain combines TRBV5-6 with TRBJ2-5; D could derive from TRBD1 or TRBD2 (5 bases each). There are 14 residues in the CDR3. Trimming stripped 4 bases from V and 3 bases from J, with 13 bases between. Germline values: CDR1 SGHDT, CDR2 YYEEEE. This CDR3 is CASSPGLAKETQYF. The CDR3, as DNA: TGTGCCAGCAGCCCGGGGCTCGCGAAAGAGACCCAGTACTTC.

This clonotype was found a few times. J is TRBJ2-2 and V is TRBV11-3; 8 nucleotides line up with TRBD1. The CDR3 loop spans 15 amino acids. Looked up from germline, CDR1 is SGHNT and CDR2 is YENEEA. V shed 5 bases, J shed 6 bases, and the junction held 8 bases outside the gene matches. CDR3 nucleotide sequence: TGTGCCAGCAGCGAAAGACAGGGGTTGGCCGGGGAGCTGTTTTTT. This codes for CASSERQGLAGELFF. Drawing the rest from reference TRBV11-3 and TRBJ2-2, the complete variable domain is EAGVVQSPRYKIIEKKQPVAFWCNPISGHNTLYWYLQNLGQGPELLIRYENEEAVDDSQLPKDRFSAERLKGVDSTLKIQPAELGDSAVYLCASSERQGLAGELFFGEGSRLTVL.

This clonotype was seen a few times. J is TRBJ1-6 and V is TRBV10-3, with 8 bases aligning to TRBD1. V lost 6 bases and J lost 5; bases outside the gene matches: 0. The germline CDR1 and CDR2 sequences are ENHRY and SYGVKD. The CDR3 covers 13 residues. The CDR3 DNA is TGTGCCATCAGGGGACAGGATAATTCACCCCTCCACTTT. Translated: CAIRGQDNSPLHF.

In its sample, this clonotype was seen many times. The CDR3 region has the DNA TGCAGCGTTGAAGATCATGCGGGTCCTAGCACAGATACGCAGTATTTT. This translates into CSVEDHAGPSTDTQYF. The chain is built from TRBV29-1 and TRBJ2-3; D may be TRBD2 (5 bases). This CDR3 comprises 16 residues. Deletions cut 0 bases from V and 0 bases from J, with 13 bases between. Per germline, CDR1 SQVTM and CDR2 ANQGSEA.